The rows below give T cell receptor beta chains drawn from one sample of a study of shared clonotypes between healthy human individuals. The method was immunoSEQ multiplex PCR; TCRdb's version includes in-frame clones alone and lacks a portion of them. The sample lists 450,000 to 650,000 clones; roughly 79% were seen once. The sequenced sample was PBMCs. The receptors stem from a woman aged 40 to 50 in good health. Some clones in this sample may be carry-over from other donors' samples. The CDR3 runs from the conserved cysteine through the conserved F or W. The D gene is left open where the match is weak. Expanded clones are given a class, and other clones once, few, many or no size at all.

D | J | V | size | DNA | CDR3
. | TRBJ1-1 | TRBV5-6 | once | TGTGCCAGCAGCTTGGGATCGCTTCTACTAAACACTGAAGCTTTCTTT | CASSLGSLLLNTEAFF
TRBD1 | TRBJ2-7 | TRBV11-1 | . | TGTGCCAGCAGCCCCCGGGGACAGAGACTATACGAGCAGTACTTC | CASSPRGQRLYEQYF
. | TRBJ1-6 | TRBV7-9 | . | TGTGCCAGCAGCTTAGGGAATAATTCACCCCTCCACTTT | CASSLGNNSPLHF
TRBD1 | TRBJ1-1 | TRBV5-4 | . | TGTGCCAGCAGCTTGGTAGGACAGGAGGGGCTGGGGGCTTTCTTT | CASSLVGQEGLGAFF
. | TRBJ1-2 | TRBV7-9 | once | TGTGCCAGCAGCCCCCTCGAAGCGGGGACCAGCTATGGCTACACCTTC | CASSPLEAGTSYGYTF
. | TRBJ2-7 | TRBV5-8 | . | TGTGCCAGCAGCTTGGGACTATTAGAAGGACAGTACTTC | CASSLGLLEGQYF
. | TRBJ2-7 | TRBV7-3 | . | TGTGCCAGCAGCTTAAACGGGAGATCCTACGAGCAGTACTTC | CASSLNGRSYEQYF
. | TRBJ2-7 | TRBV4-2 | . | TGTGCCAGCAGCCAAGATGACTCCTATTCTGGCGAGCAGTACTTC | CASSQDDSYSGEQYF
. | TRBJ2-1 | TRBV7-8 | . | TGTGCCAGCAGCTTAGACGGGGACAATGAGCAGTTCTTC | CASSLDGDNEQFF
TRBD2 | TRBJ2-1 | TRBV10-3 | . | TGTGCCATCAGTGAGTCGGGACTAGCGGGGAAGACCTACAATGAGCAGTTCTTC | CAISESGLAGKTYNEQFF
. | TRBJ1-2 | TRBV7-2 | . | TGTGCCAGCAGCTTAGAATGGGTTACAGGGAGGTATGGCTACACCTTC | CASSLEWVTGRYGYTF
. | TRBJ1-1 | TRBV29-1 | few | TGCAGCGTGGCGGTGGGATACACTGAAGCTTTCTTT | CSVAVGYTEAFF
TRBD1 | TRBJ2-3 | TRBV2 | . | TGTGCCAGCACCCGAGACAGGGTAGCAGATACGCAGTATTTT | CASTRDRVADTQYF
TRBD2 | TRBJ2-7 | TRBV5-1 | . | TGCGCCAGCAGCCCACTGACTAGCGGAGGGACCTACGAGCAGTACTTC | CASSPLTSGGTYEQYF
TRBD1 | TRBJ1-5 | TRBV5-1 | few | TGCGCCACCGGACAGGATCATCAGCCCCAGCATTTT | CATGQDHQPQHF
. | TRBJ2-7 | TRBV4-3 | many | TGCGCCAGCAGCCAAGATCGGGGCCCCTCCCATGCCTACGAGCAGTACTTC | CASSQDRGPSHAYEQYF
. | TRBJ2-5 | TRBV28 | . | TGTGCCAGCAGTCCAGCGGGCGGGATGGAAGAGACCCAGTACTTC | CASSPAGGMEETQYF
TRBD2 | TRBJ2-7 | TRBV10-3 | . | TGTGCCATCAGTACGCGGGAGGCCTACGAGCAGTACTTC | CAISTREAYEQYF
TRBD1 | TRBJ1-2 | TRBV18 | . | TGTGCCAGCTCACCCGGGGACAGAAGCTATGGCTACACCTTC | CASSPGDRSYGYTF
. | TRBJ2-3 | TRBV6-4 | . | TGTGCCAGCAGAGCTAGCTTCACAGATACGCAGTATTTT | CASRASFTDTQYF
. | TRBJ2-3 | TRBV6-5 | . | TGTGCCAGCAGTTACTCGGGCGGGCCCATCACGGATACGCAGTATTTT | CASSYSGGPITDTQYF
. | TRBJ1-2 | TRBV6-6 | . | TGTGCCAGCAGTTATGAAGCCACCTCCTATGGCTACACCTTC | CASSYEATSYGYTF
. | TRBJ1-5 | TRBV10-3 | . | TGTGCCAGCAGTGAAGGGGGATTTAGCAATCAGCCCCAGCATTTT | CASSEGGFSNQPQHF
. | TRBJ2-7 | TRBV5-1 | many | TGCGCCAGCAGCTTGTCGGGGACCCAATACTACGAGCAGTACTTC | CASSLSGTQYYEQYF
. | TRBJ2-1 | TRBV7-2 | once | TGTGCCAGCACTCACGGGAGATCAAGGTATGAGCAGTTCTTC | CASTHGRSRYEQFF